This T cell receptor beta chain stems from a study of blood T cell repertoires in COVID-19 (dated by TCRdb to about 2020). About the investigation overall: Collaborator samples came from the United States, Italy and Spain and covered acute and convalescent phases of COVID-19. The material from the prospective study consisted of cDNA or gDNA derived from T cells, B-cell-depleted T cells, or PBMCs. Deeply sampled blood TCRbeta repertoires from subjects exposed to, actively infected with, or recovered from COVID-19 were included in the dataset. The repertoires were released in a freely available public database intended as a resource for research on the immune response to SARS-CoV-2. Samples came from the ongoing ImmuneRACE study (first 160 participants) plus 1,254 subjects from 6 global collaborators. The sample metadata nearly always contained a de-identified subject ID, COVID-19 status, age in years and sex. HLA class I and class II types, where available, came from metadata supplied by the sample provider rather than from assay-based typing. The research as a whole found: How much clinical and demographic metadata was included differed by source and by participant, and the metadata was provided uncurated.

About this clone itself: What this receptor recognizes is not known. The record has no base qualities; no much larger clone is one base away.

CDR1 and CDR2 (SGHRS, YFSETQ) derive from the germline V gene. Reading from cysteine to phenylalanine, the CDR3 counts 15 amino acids. The retained sequence is limited to the CDR3, 45 bases, with the frame set at the first base. V is pruned by 4 bases and J by 1 base, leaving 6 bases of the junction without a gene match. At one collaborating source in Seattle, patients were enrolled during active infection and were followed longitudinally through the course of disease. Whole blood was collected in K2EDTA tubes by collaborating institutions according to the institutions' own protocols. Collaborator samples were shipped for TCRbeta analysis as frozen whole blood, isolated PBMCs, or DNA extracted from either sample type. TCRbeta CDR3 regions were amplified from genomic DNA by means of the immunoSEQ Assay, a bias-controlled multiplex PCR. The authors' analysis ran thus. The number of nucleated cells in each sample was estimated from the amplification of reference gene primers within the assay. To quantify the absolute abundance of each unique TCRbeta CDR3 rearrangement, sequence reads were collapsed and filtered. Productive Simpson clonality was computed per sample as the square root of Simpson's diversity index over productive rearrangements. TCRdb carries this immuneACCESS record with in-frame sequences only. Its versions omit some clonotypes, under half of them owing to an unresolved V gene in the studies checked, with the rest unexplained. That table gives V, J and clone size, and the DNA gave D and trimming. This sample gives 250,000 to 350,000 clones in total; approximately 86% of them show up just once. Clones ranked in the top ten supply less than 15% of the sample.

This TCR came from a woman in her 70s with COVID-19, enrolled during active disease. The sequence links TRBV5-1 to TRBJ1-1, and TRBD1 aligns with 8 junction nucleotides. The specimen sequenced was peripheral blood. Here is the DNA: TGCGCCAGCAGCCTAGCACAGGGGGGGAACACTGAAGCTTTCTTT. Its protein is CASSLAQGGNTEAFF.